This T cell receptor (beta chain) is from a study of cytomegalovirus exposure and HLA in healthy donors. Across the whole study: An earlier analysis found some 100 million unique TCR beta sequences from about 179 million T cells.

Of note for this clone: Its target is not known.

PCR used 60 Vbeta primers and 13 Jbeta primers. Sequenced by immunoSEQ multiplex PCR; TCRdb stores in-frame clones only, minus some. Its listing shows fewer than 100,000 clones. The study's findings and limits: In a later analysis, about 17,000 TCR beta sequences were associated with HLA alleles at 0.05 false discovery rate. Specificity for CMV antigens was confirmed in vitro for a few of the CMV-associated chains.

The CDR3 extends over 15 amino acids. J lost 6 bases, V lost 4 bases, and 6 bases had no gene match. Germline assignment: CDR1 MGHDK and CDR2 SYGVNS. The clonotype originates from a man aged 18 to 29 in good health and CMV-seropositive. The sequenced sample was PBMCs. This chain joins TRBV25-1 and TRBJ2-3; 11 nucleotides agree with TRBD1. The CDR3 DNA reads TGTGCCAGCAGTGCTTGGACAGGGGGCATTGATACGCAGTATTTT. It yields the protein CASSAWTGGIDTQYF.